This T cell receptor beta chain originates from a study of shared clonotypes between healthy human individuals. Study-level findings and limits: Rarefaction analysis demonstrated incomplete sorted-subset sequencing notwithstanding large depth. The expectation was that sequencing depth would affect clonotype sharing among donors.

Assay used: immunoSEQ multiplex PCR; TCRdb lists only in-frame clones, some missing. The table has about 2.3 million clones, 85% to 95% seen once. Of note for this clone: Its antigen is as yet unknown. Other DNA sequences in this sample translate to the same CDR3.

All of the donors resided in Nashville, Tennessee, and each was a Caucasian adult. The ends were cut back, 1 base at V and 3 bases at J, with 5 bases in the middle. Germline V gene sequence: CDR1 SGHTA, CDR2 FQGTGA. This CDR3 contains 13 residues. The sample was naive CD4+ T cells from PBMCs. Subset noted: CD45RA+ positively selected. This receptor was identified in a man aged 18 to 30 in good health. Some clones in this sample may be carry-over from other donors' samples. The chain links TRBV7-3 to TRBJ2-3; D is uncertain. Here the CDR3 DNA reads TGTGCCAGCAGCTTAATAGGGACAGATACGCAGTATTTT. It translates to CASSLIGTDTQYF.